One sample yielded the 4 T cell receptor beta chains listed below, sequenced in a study of T cell repertoires in cytomegalovirus infection. These receptors lack a known antigen. TCRdb analysed the reads with MiXCR anew, one entry per CDR3 protein. The table has a few hundred thousand distinct CDR3 sequences, 40% seen once. The specimen was cultured PBMCs, collected from culture after CMV antigen stimulation. Receptors originate from a human donor in good health (CMV status not recorded). Some clones in this sample may be carry-over from other donors' samples.

CDR3 loop: CASSLDREQETQYF. For the CDR3, the DNA is TGTGCCAGCAGCTTAGACAGAGAACAAGAGACCCAGTACTTC. The chain uses TRBV7-6 and TRBJ2-5; unclear D gene. Germline CDR1 and CDR2: SGHVS and FNYEAQ. Trimming took 1 base from V and 2 from J, leaving 8 bases between them. This CDR3 has 14 residues.

This clonotype was found a few times. The CDR3 loop reads CASSLGGFAGTDTQYF. The DNA of the CDR3 is TGTGCCAGCAGCTTAGGAGGGTTCGCTGGCACAGATACGCAGTATTTT. This chain uses TRBV7-6 with TRBJ2-3, with D possibly TRBD2 on 5 matching bases. This CDR3 is built from 16 residues. CDR1 and CDR2 from the germline V gene are SGHVS and FNYEAQ. Trimming removed 1 base from V and 1 base from J, with 12 bases in between.

CDR3 region: CASTLQVAGNEQFF. The CDR3 DNA sequence: TGTGCCAGCACCCTACAGGTAGCCGGCAATGAGCAGTTCTTC. This chain uses TRBV12-3 or TRBV12-4 with TRBJ2-1, with D maybe TRBD1 (5 bases). This CDR3 comprises 14 residues. Trimming shortened V by 7 bases and J by 6 bases, and 16 bases separated the two germline ends.

This sequence joins TRBV6-5 and TRBJ1-4; D is unresolved. The CDR3 has 18 residues. Per the germline V gene, CDR1 is MNHEY and CDR2 is SVGAGI. V lost 9 bases, J lost 2 bases, and 25 bases lay in between. In DNA, the CDR3 is TGTGCCAGTACACAGCGGATGAGACGGGTCGGCACTAATGAAAAACTGTTTTTT. Its protein product is CASTQRMRRVGTNEKLFF.